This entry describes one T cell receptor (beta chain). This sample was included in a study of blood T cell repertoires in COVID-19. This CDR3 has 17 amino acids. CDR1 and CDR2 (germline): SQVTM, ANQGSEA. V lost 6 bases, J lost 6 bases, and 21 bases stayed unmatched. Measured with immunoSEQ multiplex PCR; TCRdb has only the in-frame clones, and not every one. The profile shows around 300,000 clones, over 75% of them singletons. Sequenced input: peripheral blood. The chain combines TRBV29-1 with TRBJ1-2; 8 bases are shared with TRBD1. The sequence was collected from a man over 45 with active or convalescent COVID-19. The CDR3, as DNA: TGCAGCGTACTTCCGAACGGAGTGGTACAGGGGGAGGATGGCTACACCTTC. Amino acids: CSVLPNGVVQGEDGYTF.